Each of the 16 T cell receptor beta chains below was sequenced from the same sample in a study of preoperative IRX-2 immunotherapy in early breast cancer. This sample's treatment: preoperative locoregional IRX-2 cytokine immunotherapy. Measured with immunoSEQ multiplex PCR; TCRdb has only the in-frame clones, and not every one. The sample consists of 30,000 to 35,000 clones, about 95% of them appearing once. This specimen was taken from a patient treated with IRX-2 immunotherapy. The receptors stem from a human donor with breast cancer.

The V call is TRBV29-1, the J call TRBJ1-1, with TRBD1 identical over 9 bases. V lost 6 bases and J lost 12; bases outside the gene matches: 8. Germline V gene sequence: CDR1 SQVTM, CDR2 ANQGSEA. The CDR3 has 11 amino acids. The CDR3 protein is CSVLQGALTFF. CDR3 sequence (DNA): TGCAGCGTGTTACAGGGGGCGCTTACTTTCTTT.

V is TRBV27 and J is TRBJ2-2; 8 bases are shared with TRBD2. The ends lost 4 bases at V and 4 bases at J; junction bases unmatched: 2. The CDR3 runs to 14 residues. Germline values: CDR1 MNHEY, CDR2 SMNVEV (reference sequence). This chain's CDR3 is CASSSRGGTGELFF. The CDR3 nucleotides read TGTGCCAGCAGTTCTCGGGGGGGCACCGGGGAGCTGTTTTTT.

CDR3 region: CASSRIPGRIPGNTIYF. The CDR3 DNA follows: TGTGCCAGTAGCCGAATCCCCGGGAGGATTCCTGGAAACACCATATATTTT. The rearrangement joins TRBV19 to TRBJ1-3; D gene uncertain. This CDR3 spans 17 amino acids. Germline assignment: CDR1 LNHDA and CDR2 SQIVND (reference sequence). V was pared by 6 bases and J by 2 bases, with 20 bases between. The full variable domain, with the rest looked up from reference TRBV19 and TRBJ1-3, is DGGITQSPKYLFRKEGQNVTLSCEQNLNHDAMYWYRQDPGQGLRLIYYSQIVNDFQKGDIAEGYSVSREKKESFPLTVTSAQKNPTAFYLCASSRIPGRIPGNTIYFGEGSWLTVV.

This clone has only one observation. The rearrangement uses TRBV7-2 and TRBJ2-1; 10 bases match TRBD2. Germline assignment: CDR1 SGHTA and CDR2 FQGNSA. This CDR3 region has 17 residues. V trimming: 5 bases; J trimming: 6 bases; junction bases outside the gene matches: 13. CDR3 loop: CASSHAGPASGSNEQFF. The CDR3 DNA reads as TGTGCCAGCAGCCACGCAGGTCCGGCTAGCGGGAGCAATGAGCAGTTCTTC.

The V and J genes are TRBV9 and TRBJ1-2; D may be TRBD1 (6 bases). Germline V gene sequence: CDR1 SGDLS, CDR2 YYNGEE. Between the trimmed V and J ends, which lost 4 bases and 2 bases, there was a span of 15 bases. This CDR3 has 15 amino acids. The CDR3 nucleotides are TGTGCCAGCAGCCCCCGGGGGGGCGCCAACTATGGCTACACCTTC. It specifies CASSPRGGANYGYTF.

The rearrangement joins TRBV5-5 to TRBJ2-7, with TRBD2 matching 14 bases. The CDR3 runs to 17 residues. Germline V gene data show CDR1 as SGHKS and CDR2 as YYEKEE (reference sequence). V lost 4 bases to trimming and J lost 2 bases; unmatched junction nucleotides: 8. CDR3 DNA: TGTGCCAGCAGCCCAAAAGGGACTAGCGGGAGACCCTACGAGCAGTACTTC. Protein: CASSPKGTSGRPYEQYF.

This chain links TRBV7-2 with TRBJ2-2, with 7 positions matching TRBD1. The CDR3 sequence is 14 residues long. V gave up 5 bases and J gave up 4 bases; unmatched junction bases: 4. Looked up from germline, CDR1 is SGHTA and CDR2 is FQGNSA. The CDR3 sequence: CASSTHRGTGELFF. The CDR3 nucleotides are TGTGCCAGCAGCACCCACAGGGGCACCGGGGAGCTGTTTTTT.

This sequence joins TRBV19 and TRBJ1-5, with D tentatively TRBD1 (5 bases). Trimming took off 3 bases at V and 5 bases at J, with 17 bases between the two ends. The CDR3 has 16 residues. Germline lookup yields CDR1 LNHDA and CDR2 SQIVND (reference sequence). The CDR3 is CASSMRNVDTHQPQHF. CDR3 coding DNA: TGTGCCAGTAGTATGAGGAATGTGGACACACATCAGCCCCAGCATTTT.

This rearrangement joins TRBV4-2 to TRBJ2-5; 9 bases line up with TRBD1. The junction had 5 bases not matched to a gene; V was cut back by 1 base and J by 2 bases. CDR1 and CDR2 (germline): LGHNA, YNFKEQ. The CDR3 totals 16 residues. CDR3: CASSQARTGVQETQYF. In nucleotides, the CDR3 is TGTGCCAGCAGCCAAGCCAGGACAGGGGTTCAAGAGACCCAGTACTTC.

V and J are TRBV27 and TRBJ2-5, with a weak D call TRBD1 (5 bases). The end of the DNA aligns better with TRBJ2-7, so the J call may be wrong. Germline V gene data show CDR1 as MNHEY and CDR2 as SMNVEV (reference sequence). CDR3 length: 12 amino acids. The CDR3 region has the DNA TGTGCCAGCGGGCAGGGTAACTACGAGCAGTACTTC. It specifies CASGQGNYEQYF.

V is TRBV18 and J is TRBJ2-3; D gene uncertain. The CDR3 has 11 residues. Germline-derived CDR1 and CDR2 are KGHSH and LQKENI. Trimming removed 3 bases from V and 6 bases from J, with 4 bases in between. CDR3 sequence reads: CASSPSDTQYF. CDR3 nucleotide sequence: TGTGCCAGCTCACCTTCGGATACGCAGTATTTT.

The rearrangement links TRBV7-2 to TRBJ2-5, with a possible D match to TRBD2 (6 bases). V was cut by 3 bases and J by 5 bases, with 10 bases left in between. CDR3 size: 13 residues. Germline CDR1 reads SGHTA; CDR2 reads FQGNSA. Here the CDR3 reads CASSFRAGETQYF. For the CDR3, the DNA is TGTGCCAGCAGCTTCAGGGCGGGGGAGACCCAGTACTTC.

The chain is built from TRBV6-5 and TRBJ1-5; D remains unclear. V was pared by 8 bases and J by 0 bases, with 14 bases between. Germline loops: CDR1 MNHEY, CDR2 SVGAGI. The CDR3 is 15 amino acids. The CDR3 loop reads CASRFGDDSNQPQHF. Here the CDR3 DNA reads TGTGCCAGCCGGTTCGGAGATGATAGCAATCAGCCCCAGCATTTT.

The chain links TRBV7-6 to TRBJ2-1; D not certain. V lost 5 bases, J lost 4 bases, and 9 bases lay in between. This CDR3 region has 13 residues. Germline V gene sequence: CDR1 SGHVS, CDR2 FNYEAQ. CDR3 sequence reads: CASSVHGYNEQFF. The CDR3 DNA follows: TGTGCCAGCAGCGTACACGGATACAATGAGCAGTTCTTC.

The chain has TRBV5-1 and TRBJ2-3; 10 bases are shared with TRBD2. This CDR3 has 18 residues. Trimming removed 2 bases from V and 1 base from J; junction bases left unmatched: 10. Germline CDR1 SGHRS, CDR2 YFSETQ. CDR3 loop: CASSFRLAGEFGTDTQYF. The DNA of the CDR3 is TGCGCCAGCAGCTTTAGGCTAGCGGGAGAGTTTGGCACAGATACGCAGTATTTT. Looking up the rest from reference TRBV5-1 and TRBJ2-3 gives the full variable domain: KAGVTQTPRYLIKTRGQQVTLSCSPISGHRSVSWYQQTPGQGLQFLFEYFSETQRNKGNFPGRFSGRQFSNSRSEMNVSTLELGDSALYLCASSFRLAGEFGTDTQYFGPGTRLTVL.

J is TRBJ2-2 and V is TRBV7-9, with 10 bases that match TRBD2. Germline V gives CDR1 SEHNR, CDR2 FQNEAQ (reference sequence). The V gene end was trimmed by 6 bases and the J gene end by 4 bases; junction bases not matched to a gene: 8. The CDR3 totals 16 residues. The CDR3: CASSQWLAGVTGELFF. The CDR3 region has the DNA TGTGCCAGCAGTCAATGGCTAGCGGGAGTCACCGGGGAGCTGTTTTTT.